This record looks at one TCR beta chain sequence and its context. As yet, its antigen is unknown. These data belong to a study of cytomegalovirus exposure and HLA in healthy donors. Study-level findings and limits: Associated with cytomegalovirus, according to the listing, were 150 to 200 TCR beta chains. Later analysis identified 15,000 to 20,000 TCR beta sequences associated with HLA alleles, using a false discovery rate threshold of 0.05. Later analysis identified several of the most significant clusters that appeared linked to common viral pathogens.

Donors were nominally healthy when sampled, though unrecorded immune exposures were likely. Primers: 60 Vbeta forward and 13 Jbeta reverse. Clones were sequenced by immunoSEQ multiplex PCR, and TCRdb holds only the in-frame ones, with some missing. The repertoire holds roughly 180,000 clones, with around 80% as singletons. Germline V CDR1 and CDR2: SGDLS, YYNGEE. J was trimmed by 2 bases and V by 4 bases; bases with no gene match: 2. This CDR3 has 14 residues. The TCR originated in a female donor in good health and CMV-seronegative. The sequenced sample consisted of PBMCs. V gene TRBV9 combines with J gene TRBJ1-2; TRBD1 agrees at 10 bases. Written as DNA, the CDR3 is TGTGCCAGCAGCTCGGGACAGGGGAACTATGGCTACACCTTC. Its protein is CASSSGQGNYGYTF.